Below, 17 T cell receptor beta chains from the same sample are listed, as sequenced in a study of blood T cell repertoires in COVID-19. Assay used: immunoSEQ multiplex PCR; TCRdb lists only in-frame clones, some missing. Among roughly 300,000 clones listed, 80% to 95% were seen once. Sequenced sample: PBMCs or T cells enriched from blood (not recorded which). The receptor set was obtained from a woman between 25 and 40 years old who had recovered from COVID-19.

This sequence joins TRBV28 and TRBJ2-7; D is uncertain. Trimming cost V 3 bases and J 1 base, with 7 bases left between them. Germline CDR1 reads MDHEN; CDR2 reads SYDVKM. CDR3 length: 13 residues. In DNA, the CDR3 is TGTGCCAGCAGTTTGCGGAAATCCTACGAGCAGTACTTC. Its translation is CASSLRKSYEQYF.

Of note for this clone: Other DNA sequences in the same sample also yield this CDR3. This rearrangement joins TRBV19 to TRBJ1-2; D not resolved. Per the germline V gene, CDR1 is LNHDA and CDR2 is SQIVND (reference sequence). The CDR3 has 16 amino acids. V was trimmed by 0 bases and J by 0 bases, leaving 11 bases between them. This CDR3 reads CASSIDRGRANYGYTF. DNA for the CDR3: TGTGCCAGTAGTATAGATCGCGGGCGGGCTAACTATGGCTACACCTTC.

The table lists this clone with a few counts. This chain uses TRBV10-2 with TRBJ2-1, with 12 bases fitting TRBD2. Germline V CDR1 and CDR2: WSHSY, SAAADI. V was pared by 3 bases and J by 8 bases, with 8 bases of the junction left unmatched. This CDR3 comprises 16 residues. CDR3: CASSDWTSGKRYEQFF. In nucleotides, the CDR3 is TGCGCCAGCAGTGATTGGACTAGCGGGAAGAGGTATGAGCAGTTCTTC.

The chain recombines TRBV5-1 with TRBJ2-5; TRBD2 aligns across 8 bases. Germline CDR1 SGHRS, CDR2 YFSETQ. Trimming took 4 bases from V and 5 from J; bases not matched to a gene: 16. This CDR3 contains 17 residues. The CDR3 reads CASSAQPAGALMETQYF. In DNA, the CDR3 is TGCGCCAGCAGCGCTCAACCAGCGGGAGCATTGATGGAGACCCAGTACTTC.

This chain joins TRBV14 and TRBJ2-6; D not certain. From germline, CDR1 is SGHDN and CDR2 FVKESK. V dropped 0 bases and J dropped 0 bases, with 12 bases sitting between them. The CDR3 runs to 18 residues. The chain's CDR3 is CASSQDEPVGSGANVLTF. As DNA, the CDR3 is TGTGCCAGCAGCCAAGACGAGCCGGTTGGCTCTGGGGCCAACGTCCTGACTTTC.

This clone was picked up many times. The rearrangement joins TRBV19 to TRBJ1-4, with a tentative D call TRBD1 (5 bases). V was cut by 5 bases and J by 0 bases, with 25 bases left in between. Germline CDR1 is LNHDA and CDR2 is SQIVND (reference sequence). CDR3 length: 20 residues. CDR3 DNA: TGTGCCAGTAGTCTCTCCCTTATGAGGGACTTAGTTGCAACTAATGAAAAACTGTTTTTT. It is translated as CASSLSLMRDLVATNEKLFF.

The chain has TRBV7-6 and TRBJ2-1, with 7 nucleotides matching TRBD1. The trim removed 5 bases at V and 7 bases at J, leaving 8 bases unmatched. The CDR3 totals 14 residues. The germline gives CDR1 SGHVS, CDR2 FNYEAQ. In nucleotides, the CDR3 is TGTGCCAGCAGCAATGACAGGGTTCGGAATGAGCAGTTCTTC. Translating it yields CASSNDRVRNEQFF.

The chain couples TRBV7-2 to TRBJ2-3; D ambiguous. Germline V lookup: CDR1 SGHTA, CDR2 FQGNSA. The CDR3 has 14 residues. With 0 bases removed from V and 7 bases from J, the gap between germline ends came to 11 bases. DNA of the CDR3: TGTGCCAGCAGCTTAGCGATGGCAGACTATACGCAGTATTTT. Amino acids: CASSLAMADYTQYF.

This chain links TRBV7-9 with TRBJ2-6; 7 bases line up with TRBD1. Losses at the gene ends were 2 bases for V and 3 bases for J; bases not matched to a gene: 7. The CDR3 has 17 residues. Per germline, CDR1 SEHNR and CDR2 FQNEAQ (reference sequence). CDR3 DNA: TGTGCCAGCAGCTTACGACAGGGAACGGGTGGGGCCAACGTCCTGACTTTC. It codes for CASSLRQGTGGANVLTF.

The rearrangement links TRBV28 to TRBJ2-1, with D maybe TRBD2 (5 bases). CDR3 length: 14 residues. CDR1 is MDHEN and CDR2 is SYDVKM in the germline V gene. Trimming took 6 bases from V and 6 from J, leaving 15 bases between them. The CDR3 region has the DNA TGTGCCAGCAGCCGTCTAGCAGAAGTCAATGAGCAGTTCTTC. It codes for CASSRLAEVNEQFF.

This sequence joins TRBV28 and TRBJ1-5, with a tentative D call TRBD1 (6 bases). The CDR3 loop spans 16 amino acids. The V end was cut by 2 bases, the J end by 5 bases, with 16 bases between. Germline CDR1 MDHEN, CDR2 SYDVKM. CDR3 coding DNA: TGTGCCAGCAGTTTAGGGGGCAGGGTGTCATATCAGCCCCAGCATTTT. Translating gives CASSLGGRVSYQPQHF.

The chain joins TRBV20-1 to TRBJ2-5; 11 nucleotides align to TRBD2. CDR1 is DFQATT and CDR2 is SNEGSKA in the germline V gene (reference sequence). With V trimmed by 3 bases and J by 5 bases, 5 bases remained unmatched. CDR3 length equals 14 residues. DNA of the CDR3: TGCAGTGCTAGTTTAGCGGGGGGGGCCGAGACCCAGTACTTC. Translated, it gives CSASLAGGAETQYF.

The chain has TRBV9 and TRBJ2-7, with TRBD2 as a possible D gene (6 bases). Trimming pared 3 bases from V and 0 bases from J, leaving 10 bases between. This CDR3 comprises 14 residues. Germline CDR1 reads SGDLS; CDR2 reads YYNGEE. The CDR3 sequence is CASSAGDFSYEQYF. CDR3 DNA sequence: TGTGCCAGCAGCGCGGGGGACTTCTCCTACGAGCAGTACTTC.

V usage is TRBV19 and J usage is TRBJ1-1; D is uncertain. The CDR3 spans 15 residues. The germline V and J ends were trimmed by 3 bases and 5 bases, with 16 bases remaining between them. Per the germline V gene, CDR1 is LNHDA and CDR2 is SQIVND (reference sequence). The CDR3 reads CASSIIEGIWTEAFF. The CDR3 DNA reads as TGTGCCAGTAGTATTATAGAGGGAATTTGGACTGAAGCTTTCTTT.

The chain couples TRBV7-2 to TRBJ2-5, with D unclear. This CDR3 has 12 residues. V was clipped by 5 bases and J by 4 bases, with 8 bases between them. Germline lookup yields CDR1 SGHTA and CDR2 FQGNSA. The DNA for the CDR3 is TGTGCCAGCAGCGAGGCAGCAGAGACCCAGTACTTC. It specifies CASSEAAETQYF. The entire variable domain, with the rest obtained from reference TRBV7-2 and TRBJ2-5, is as follows: GAGVSQSPSNKVTEKGKDVELRCDPISGHTALYWYRQSLGQGLEFLIYFQGNSAPDKSGLPSDRFSAERTGGSVSTLTIQRTQQEDSAVYLCASSEAAETQYFGPGTRLLVL.

The rearrangement links TRBV7-2 to TRBJ2-6; D is ambiguous. There are 16 residues in the CDR3. V shed 0 bases and J shed 2 bases, with 8 bases lying between them. Germline V gene sequence: CDR1 SGHTA, CDR2 FQGNSA. The CDR3, as DNA: TGTGCCAGCAGCTTAGCACACCAACCTGGGGCCAACGTCCTGACTTTC. Amino acid sequence: CASSLAHQPGANVLTF.

The rearrangement links TRBV4-3 to TRBJ2-7, with 9 bases aligning to TRBD2. V lost 1 base and J lost 3; bases outside the gene matches: 4. This CDR3 spans 15 amino acids. The germline V gene encodes CDR1 LGHNA and CDR2 YSLEER. The DNA of the CDR3 is TGCGCCAGCAGCCAAGCCGGGACTAGCCGCTACGAGCAGTACTTC. It codes for CASSQAGTSRYEQYF.